Listed here are 4 T cell receptor beta chains from one sample, sequenced in a study of blood T cell repertoires in COVID-19. This table comes from immunoSEQ multiplex PCR, and its TCRdb copy is limited to in-frame clones, with some not included. The table includes just over 650,000 clones, 80% to 90% detected once. Material for sequencing was peripheral blood. These TCRs come from a woman younger than 35 with acute or convalescent COVID-19.

This rearrangement joins TRBV4-1 to TRBJ1-1; D remains ambiguous. The germline CDR1 and CDR2 sequences are MGHRA and YSYEKL. Trimming stripped 1 base from V and 4 bases from J, with 10 bases between. The CDR3 sequence is 14 residues long. Written as DNA, the CDR3 is TGCGCCAGCAGCCAAGTTATAGTATTCACTGAAGCTTTCTTT. This codes for CASSQVIVFTEAFF.

The chain combines TRBV18 with TRBJ2-7; TRBD2 aligns across 10 bases. Germline V gene sequence: CDR1 KGHSH, CDR2 LQKENI. V trimming: 3 bases; J trimming: 4 bases; junction bases outside the gene matches: 6. The CDR3 is 15 residues long. CDR3 protein: CASSPSGGEEYEQYF. The CDR3 DNA sequence: TGTGCCAGCTCACCGAGCGGGGGGGAGGAGTACGAGCAGTACTTC.

This rearrangement joins TRBV5-6 to TRBJ1-1; 9 positions agree with TRBD1. This CDR3 has 15 amino acids. The germline V gene has CDR1 SGHDT and CDR2 YYEEEE. V lost 2 bases to trimming and J lost 3 bases; unmatched junction nucleotides: 5. The CDR3 sequence: CASSFPTGGDTEAFF. The CDR3 region has the DNA TGTGCCAGCAGCTTCCCGACAGGGGGGGACACTGAAGCTTTCTTT.

This clone was seen only once. This chain uses TRBV9 with TRBJ2-2, with D perhaps TRBD2 (6 bases). The V end lost 6 bases, the J end lost 7 bases, and 13 bases lay between the germline ends. CDR3 length: 13 residues. In germline, CDR1 is SGDLS, CDR2 YYNGEE. In DNA form, the CDR3 reads TGTGCCAGCACCAGGGAGGTGATCGGGGAGCTGTTTTTT. Its translation: CASTREVIGELFF.